This is a list of T cell receptor beta chains from one sample in a study of blood T cell repertoires in COVID-19. Using immunoSEQ multiplex PCR, the repertoire was profiled, and TCRdb retains in-frame clones only, with some absent. The sample consists of 110,000 to 150,000 clones, over 75% of them appearing once. Specimen: peripheral blood. These receptors were taken from a woman aged 50 to 60 with acute or convalescent COVID-19. CDR3s include the opening cysteine and the closing phenylalanine or tryptophan. A D gene is named only where the DNA matches it firmly. Size is omitted from some rows. Given values are once, few, many or a class for expanded clones.

V gene: TRBV7-2; CDR3 length: 14; clone size: -; D gene: -; J gene: TRBJ2-1; CDR3 protein: CASSLLSPGYEQFF; CDR3 DNA: TGTGCCAGCAGCTTATTGAGTCCGGGGTATGAGCAGTTCTTC
V gene: TRBV5-1; CDR3 length: 15; clone size: -; D gene: -; J gene: TRBJ1-3; CDR3 protein: CASSRGGRSGNTIYF; CDR3 DNA: TGCGCCAGCAGCAGAGGAGGGCGCTCTGGAAACACCATATATTTT
V gene: TRBV3-1/TRBV3-2; CDR3 length: 15; clone size: -; D gene: -; J gene: TRBJ2-5; CDR3 protein: CASSGPTMGEETQYF; CDR3 DNA: TGTGCCAGCAGCGGGCCAACGATGGGAGAAGAGACCCAGTACTTC
V gene: TRBV7-2; CDR3 length: 12; clone size: -; D gene: -; J gene: TRBJ1-5; CDR3 protein: CASSRGNQPQHF; CDR3 DNA: TGTGCCAGCAGCAGGGGTAATCAGCCCCAGCATTTT
V gene: TRBV6-1; CDR3 length: 13; clone size: -; D gene: -; J gene: TRBJ2-4; CDR3 protein: CASSETGSDIQYF; CDR3 DNA: TGTGCCAGCAGTGAAACAGGGTCGGACATTCAGTACTTC
V gene: TRBV5-1; CDR3 length: 18; clone size: -; D gene: TRBD2; J gene: TRBJ2-1; CDR3 protein: CASSGTERGGPPHNEQFF; CDR3 DNA: TGCGCCAGCAGCGGGACCGAGCGGGGGGGCCCCCCCCACAATGAGCAGTTCTTC
V gene: TRBV7-2; CDR3 length: 14; clone size: -; D gene: -; J gene: TRBJ2-5; CDR3 protein: CASSLARGPETQYF; CDR3 DNA: TGTGCCAGCAGCTTAGCGCGGGGGCCGGAGACCCAGTACTTC
V gene: TRBV9; CDR3 length: 15; clone size: once; D gene: -; J gene: TRBJ2-2; CDR3 protein: CASSPQGGNTGELFF; CDR3 DNA: TGTGCCAGCAGCCCCCAGGGGGGAAACACCGGGGAGCTGTTTTTT
V gene: TRBV7-2; CDR3 length: 14; clone size: -; D gene: -; J gene: TRBJ2-3; CDR3 protein: CASSYRTGTDTQYF; CDR3 DNA: TGTGCCAGCAGCTATAGGACAGGCACAGATACGCAGTATTTT
V gene: TRBV4-3; CDR3 length: 17; clone size: -; D gene: TRBD2; J gene: TRBJ2-3; CDR3 protein: CASSQDLKRGGTDTQYF; CDR3 DNA: TGCGCCAGCAGCCAAGATCTCAAGCGGGGGGGCACAGATACGCAGTATTTT
V gene: TRBV27; CDR3 length: 16; clone size: -; D gene: TRBD1; J gene: TRBJ1-2; CDR3 protein: CASSLSWTGANYGYTF; CDR3 DNA: TGTGCCAGCAGTTTATCCTGGACAGGGGCCAACTATGGCTACACCTTC
V gene: TRBV4-3; CDR3 length: 14; clone size: -; D gene: TRBD1; J gene: TRBJ1-2; CDR3 protein: CASSPGTGRYRYTF; CDR3 DNA: TGCGCCAGCAGCCCGGGGACAGGACGGTATCGCTACACCTTC
V gene: TRBV7-3; CDR3 length: 15; clone size: -; D gene: TRBD2; J gene: TRBJ2-1; CDR3 protein: CASSLETSRVGEQFF; CDR3 DNA: TGTGCCAGCAGCTTAGAGACTAGCAGGGTGGGGGAGCAGTTCTTC
V gene: TRBV7-2; CDR3 length: 13; clone size: -; D gene: -; J gene: TRBJ1-1; CDR3 protein: CASLQAFGTEAFF; CDR3 DNA: TGTGCCAGCTTACAGGCTTTTGGTACTGAAGCTTTCTTT
V gene: TRBV11-2; CDR3 length: 15; clone size: -; D gene: TRBD1; J gene: TRBJ2-3; CDR3 protein: CASSLGTGFTDTQYF; CDR3 DNA: TGTGCCAGCAGCTTAGGGACAGGATTCACAGATACGCAGTATTTT
V gene: TRBV6-5; CDR3 length: 13; clone size: -; D gene: TRBD1; J gene: TRBJ1-6; CDR3 protein: CASSYDRDSPLHF; CDR3 DNA: TGTGCCAGCAGTTACGACAGGGATTCACCCCTCCACTTT
V gene: TRBV6-2/TRBV6-3; CDR3 length: 15; clone size: once; D gene: -; J gene: TRBJ1-5; CDR3 protein: CASSFPGGSGQPQHF; CDR3 DNA: TGTGCCAGCAGTTTTCCGGGGGGCTCAGGTCAGCCCCAGCATTTT
V gene: TRBV7-2; CDR3 length: 16; clone size: -; D gene: -; J gene: TRBJ1-4; CDR3 protein: CASSQISGGLAEKLFF; CDR3 DNA: TGTGCCAGCAGCCAAATATCGGGAGGCCTAGCAGAAAAACTGTTTTTT
V gene: TRBV6-1; CDR3 length: 17; clone size: few; D gene: TRBD1; J gene: TRBJ2-7; CDR3 protein: CASSELLGADRGTEQYF; CDR3 DNA: TGTGCCAGCAGTGAATTGTTAGGTGCGGACAGGGGGACCGAGCAGTACTTC
V gene: TRBV7-6; CDR3 length: 18; clone size: -; D gene: -; J gene: TRBJ2-1; CDR3 protein: CASSLGQGLSKGHNEQFF; CDR3 DNA: TGTGCCAGCAGCTTAGGGCAGGGACTCTCTAAGGGGCACAATGAGCAGTTCTTC
V gene: TRBV10-3; CDR3 length: 13; clone size: -; D gene: TRBD1; J gene: TRBJ2-7; CDR3 protein: CAISGDRGYEQYF; CDR3 DNA: TGTGCCATCAGTGGCGACAGGGGATACGAGCAGTACTTC
V gene: TRBV18; CDR3 length: 16; clone size: -; D gene: TRBD1; J gene: TRBJ2-7; CDR3 protein: CASQPSTGTGIHEQYF; CDR3 DNA: TGTGCCAGCCAACCATCTACCGGGACAGGGATACACGAGCAGTACTTC
V gene: TRBV5-4; CDR3 length: 16; clone size: -; D gene: TRBD1; J gene: TRBJ2-2; CDR3 protein: CASSASGTGGSGELFF; CDR3 DNA: TGTGCCAGCAGCGCTTCCGGGACAGGGGGCAGCGGGGAGCTGTTTTTT
V gene: TRBV29-1; CDR3 length: 13; clone size: -; D gene: TRBD1; J gene: TRBJ1-2; CDR3 protein: CSVEPGQPGGYTF; CDR3 DNA: TGCAGCGTTGAACCGGGACAGCCAGGAGGCTACACCTTC
V gene: TRBV4-3; CDR3 length: 15; clone size: -; D gene: TRBD1; J gene: TRBJ1-6; CDR3 protein: CASSQEFRGDSPLHF; CDR3 DNA: TGCGCCAGCAGCCAAGAGTTCAGGGGGGACTCACCCCTCCACTTT
V gene: TRBV4-2; CDR3 length: 14; clone size: -; D gene: TRBD2; J gene: TRBJ2-7; CDR3 protein: CASSQVGLVGEQYF; CDR3 DNA: TGTGCCAGCAGCCAAGTGGGACTAGTAGGCGAGCAGTACTTC
V gene: TRBV29-1; CDR3 length: 13; clone size: -; D gene: TRBD1; J gene: TRBJ1-1; CDR3 protein: CSVVGTGNTEAFF; CDR3 DNA: TGCAGCGTTGTAGGGACAGGAAACACTGAAGCTTTCTTT
V gene: TRBV11-2; CDR3 length: 14; clone size: -; D gene: TRBD1; J gene: TRBJ1-2; CDR3 protein: CASSPNRGGYGYTF; CDR3 DNA: TGTGCCAGCAGCCCTAACAGGGGTGGATATGGCTACACCTTC
V gene: TRBV5-1; CDR3 length: 13; clone size: -; D gene: -; J gene: TRBJ1-2; CDR3 protein: CASSLLQGVGYTF; CDR3 DNA: TGCGCCAGCAGCTTATTACAGGGTGTAGGCTACACCTTC
V gene: TRBV6-5; CDR3 length: 15; clone size: -; D gene: -; J gene: TRBJ2-7; CDR3 protein: CASSYSGRGFYEQYF; CDR3 DNA: TGTGCCAGCAGTTACTCGGGTCGGGGGTTTTACGAGCAGTACTTC
V gene: TRBV28; CDR3 length: 19; clone size: -; D gene: TRBD1; J gene: TRBJ1-2; CDR3 protein: CASSLDPGQGAFTNYGYTF; CDR3 DNA: TGTGCCAGCAGTTTGGACCCGGGACAGGGGGCTTTTACTAACTATGGCTACACCTTC
V gene: TRBV27; CDR3 length: 16; clone size: -; D gene: TRBD1; J gene: TRBJ1-1; CDR3 protein: CASSLGTGRVNTEAFF; CDR3 DNA: TGTGCCAGCAGTTTAGGGACAGGGAGGGTGAACACTGAAGCTTTCTTT
V gene: TRBV21-1; CDR3 length: 15; clone size: -; D gene: -; J gene: TRBJ2-7; CDR3 protein: CASSGRQGAGYEQYF; CDR3 DNA: TGTGCCAGCAGCGGACGACAGGGGGCAGGGTACGAGCAGTACTTC
V gene: TRBV7-3; CDR3 length: 14; clone size: -; D gene: -; J gene: TRBJ1-1; CDR3 protein: CASSEQAMNTEAFF; CDR3 DNA: TGTGCCAGCAGCGAACAGGCCATGAACACTGAAGCTTTCTTT
V gene: TRBV6-5; CDR3 length: 14; clone size: -; D gene: -; J gene: TRBJ2-2; CDR3 protein: CASRVPLSPGELFF; CDR3 DNA: TGTGCCAGCAGGGTCCCGTTGAGTCCCGGGGAGCTGTTTTTT
V gene: TRBV6-2/TRBV6-3; CDR3 length: 16; clone size: -; D gene: TRBD2; J gene: TRBJ2-5; CDR3 protein: CASSKAGGPLGETQYF; CDR3 DNA: TGTGCCAGCAGTAAGGCGGGGGGGCCGCTTGGGGAGACCCAGTACTTC
V gene: TRBV19; CDR3 length: 16; clone size: -; D gene: -; J gene: TRBJ1-5; CDR3 protein: CASSTRHFRSNQPQHF; CDR3 DNA: TGTGCCAGTAGTACCAGACACTTCCGTAGCAATCAGCCCCAGCATTTT
V gene: TRBV19; CDR3 length: 12; clone size: -; D gene: -; J gene: TRBJ2-5; CDR3 protein: CASSIQGETQYF; CDR3 DNA: TGTGCCAGTAGTATACAGGGGGAGACCCAGTACTTC
V gene: TRBV10-3; CDR3 length: 14; clone size: -; D gene: -; J gene: TRBJ1-1; CDR3 protein: CAISESGVGAEAFF; CDR3 DNA: TGTGCCATCAGTGAGTCGGGTGTAGGAGCTGAAGCTTTCTTT
V gene: TRBV7-6; CDR3 length: 14; clone size: few; D gene: -; J gene: TRBJ1-1; CDR3 protein: CASSLNRGSTEAFF; CDR3 DNA: TGTGCCAGCAGCTTAAATCGAGGGTCCACTGAAGCTTTCTTT
V gene: TRBV6-5; CDR3 length: 15; clone size: few; D gene: TRBD2; J gene: TRBJ2-1; CDR3 protein: CASSYEAGGPNEQFF; CDR3 DNA: TGTGCCAGCAGTTACGAAGCGGGGGGGCCCAATGAGCAGTTCTTC
V gene: TRBV10-1; CDR3 length: 12; clone size: -; D gene: -; J gene: TRBJ1-1; CDR3 protein: CASKDMNTEAFF; CDR3 DNA: TGCGCCAGCAAGGACATGAACACTGAAGCTTTCTTT
V gene: TRBV3-1/TRBV3-2; CDR3 length: 15; clone size: -; D gene: -; J gene: TRBJ2-5; CDR3 protein: CASSQDLVRRGAQYF; CDR3 DNA: TGTGCCAGCAGCCAAGATCTTGTCCGACGGGGAGCCCAGTACTTC
V gene: TRBV6-1; CDR3 length: 17; clone size: -; D gene: TRBD1; J gene: TRBJ1-2; CDR3 protein: CASSAPRNRGANYGYTF; CDR3 DNA: TGTGCCAGCAGTGCTCCACGAAACAGGGGTGCTAACTATGGCTACACCTTC
V gene: TRBV2; CDR3 length: 14; clone size: -; D gene: TRBD2; J gene: TRBJ2-3; CDR3 protein: CASQKSGGPDTQYF; CDR3 DNA: TGTGCCAGCCAGAAGAGCGGGGGGCCAGATACGCAGTATTTT
V gene: TRBV7-8; CDR3 length: 14; clone size: -; D gene: TRBD1; J gene: TRBJ1-1; CDR3 protein: CASSVGQGGTEAFF; CDR3 DNA: TGTGCCAGCAGCGTGGGACAGGGTGGGACTGAAGCTTTCTTT
V gene: TRBV6-6; CDR3 length: 12; clone size: -; D gene: -; J gene: TRBJ1-2; CDR3 protein: CASVRGNSGYTF; CDR3 DNA: TGTGCCAGCGTTCGAGGCAATTCTGGCTACACCTTC
V gene: TRBV9; CDR3 length: 16; clone size: once; D gene: -; J gene: TRBJ2-7; CDR3 protein: CASSARRDRFVNEQYF; CDR3 DNA: TGTGCCAGCAGCGCCAGGAGGGACCGGTTTGTGAACGAGCAGTACTTC
V gene: TRBV6-1; CDR3 length: 16; clone size: few; D gene: TRBD1; J gene: TRBJ2-7; CDR3 protein: CASSELVGTGAHEQYF; CDR3 DNA: TGTGCCAGCAGTGAACTCGTGGGGACAGGGGCCCACGAGCAGTACTTC
V gene: TRBV28; CDR3 length: 12; clone size: -; D gene: -; J gene: TRBJ1-1; CDR3 protein: CASSLLRGEAFF; CDR3 DNA: TGTGCCAGCAGTTTACTCCGGGGTGAAGCTTTCTTT
V gene: TRBV5-1; CDR3 length: 12; clone size: -; D gene: -; J gene: TRBJ2-5; CDR3 protein: CASGQPQETQYF; CDR3 DNA: TGCGCCAGCGGGCAGCCCCAAGAGACCCAGTACTTC
V gene: TRBV6-5; CDR3 length: 15; clone size: once; D gene: TRBD1; J gene: TRBJ1-1; CDR3 protein: CASSPRQGTNTEAFF; CDR3 DNA: TGTGCCAGCAGTCCTCGACAGGGGACCAACACTGAAGCTTTCTTT
V gene: TRBV9; CDR3 length: 17; clone size: -; D gene: TRBD2; J gene: TRBJ2-1; CDR3 protein: CASSVVGLAGGPGYQFF; CDR3 DNA: TGTGCCAGCAGCGTAGTAGGACTAGCGGGGGGGCCTGGTTATCAGTTCTTC
V gene: TRBV4-3; CDR3 length: 14; clone size: -; D gene: -; J gene: TRBJ1-1; CDR3 protein: CASSQDNTRAEAFF; CDR3 DNA: TGCGCCAGCAGCCAAGATAATACTAGGGCTGAAGCTTTCTTT
V gene: TRBV6-6; CDR3 length: 13; clone size: many; D gene: -; J gene: TRBJ1-1; CDR3 protein: CASIRGMGTEAFF; CDR3 DNA: TGTGCCAGCATAAGAGGGATGGGCACTGAAGCTTTCTTT